This T cell receptor beta chain was identified in a study of blood T cell repertoires in COVID-19. Clones were read by immunoSEQ multiplex PCR, and TCRdb kept only the in-frame ones, dropping some. This sample has about 98,000 clones; around 75% occur once, and the top ten carry around a quarter. Trimming took 6 bases from V and 3 from J, leaving 5 bases between them. The CDR3 runs 10 residues. Germline assignment: CDR1 DFQATT and CDR2 SNEGSKA (reference sequence). The clonotype comes from a man in his 70s with acute or convalescent COVID-19. The sample consisted of peripheral blood. This chain links TRBV20-1 with TRBJ2-5; no reliable D call. In DNA, the CDR3 is TGCAGTGCGGAGAAAGAGACCCAGTACTTC. It translates to CSAEKETQYF.